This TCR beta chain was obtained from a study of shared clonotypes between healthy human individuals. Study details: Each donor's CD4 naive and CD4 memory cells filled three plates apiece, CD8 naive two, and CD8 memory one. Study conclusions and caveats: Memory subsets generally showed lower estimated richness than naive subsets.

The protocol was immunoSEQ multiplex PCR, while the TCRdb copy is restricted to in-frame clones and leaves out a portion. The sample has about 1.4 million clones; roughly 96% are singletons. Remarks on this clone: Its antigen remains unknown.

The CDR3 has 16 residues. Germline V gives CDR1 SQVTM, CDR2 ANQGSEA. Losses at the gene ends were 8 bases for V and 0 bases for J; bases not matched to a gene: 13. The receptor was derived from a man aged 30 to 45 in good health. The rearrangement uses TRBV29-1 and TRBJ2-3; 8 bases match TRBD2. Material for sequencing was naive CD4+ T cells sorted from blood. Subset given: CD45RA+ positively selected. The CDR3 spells CSPRGAIAGSTDTQYF. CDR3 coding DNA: TGCAGCCCTCGAGGGGCGATAGCGGGAAGCACAGATACGCAGTATTTT.